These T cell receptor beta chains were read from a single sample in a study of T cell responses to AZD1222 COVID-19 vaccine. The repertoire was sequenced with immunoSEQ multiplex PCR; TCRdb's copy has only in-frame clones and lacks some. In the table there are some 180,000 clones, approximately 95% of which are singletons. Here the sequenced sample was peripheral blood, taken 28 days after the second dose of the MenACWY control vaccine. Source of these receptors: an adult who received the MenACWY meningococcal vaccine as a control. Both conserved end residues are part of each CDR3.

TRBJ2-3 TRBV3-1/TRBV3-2 CASSQRSTDTQYF
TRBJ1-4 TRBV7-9 CASSYEAGVGEKLFF
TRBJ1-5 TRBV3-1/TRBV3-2 CASSQVGRPQHF
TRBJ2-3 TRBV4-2 CASSSPGADTQYF
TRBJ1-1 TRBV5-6 CASSWTDGIGGEAFF
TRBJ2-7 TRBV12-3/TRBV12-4 CASSKDRGHEQYF
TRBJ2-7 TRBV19 CASNDRVGSSYEQYF
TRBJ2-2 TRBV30 CAGKKGPAGGELFF
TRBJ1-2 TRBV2 CASSEAERMSYTF
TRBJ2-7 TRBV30 CAWSAGPSRAPYF
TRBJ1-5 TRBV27 CASSLSVSNQPQHF
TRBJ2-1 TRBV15 CATSRDRGSHNEQFF
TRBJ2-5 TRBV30 CAWSVIQETQYF
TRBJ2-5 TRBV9 CASSVGGSGGWETQYF
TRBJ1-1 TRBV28 CASSLEWARGTEAFF
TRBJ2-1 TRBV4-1 CASSQAVAGGRDEQFF
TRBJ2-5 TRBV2 CASRMGSGGRVETQYF
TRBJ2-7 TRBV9 CASSVGPAPADYEQYF
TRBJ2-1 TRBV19 CASETSSSSYNEQFF
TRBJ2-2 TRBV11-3 CASSEVARTGELFF
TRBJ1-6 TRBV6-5 CASRREGGSNSPLHF
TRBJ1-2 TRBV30 CAWSVLGTGENYGYTF
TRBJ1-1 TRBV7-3 CASSLTGAGAAEAFF
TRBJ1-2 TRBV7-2 CASSLATFNYGYTF